This is a list of T cell receptor beta chains from one sample in a study of metastatic and nonmetastatic thyroid tumors. TCRdb reprocessed the PCR reads via MiXCR. Among 45,000 or so clones listed, about 4% were seen once. Sequencing was carried out using blood. These receptors all stem from a female donor with papillary thyroid cancer or a benign thyroid nodule (not recorded which). Some clones in this sample may be carry-over from other donors' samples. Both conserved end residues are part of each CDR3. The D gene is left open where the match is weak. Rows may omit the clone size; those that give it use once, few, many or a size class.

TRBJ2-1,TRBV15,many,.,CATSISMTSYNEQFF,TGTGCCACCAGCATTTCTATGACCTCCTACAATGAGCAGTTCTTC
TRBJ1-2,TRBV5-5,many,TRBD1,CASSLVDGQGAGGYTF,TGTGCCAGCAGCTTGGTAGATGGGCAGGGGGCTGGAGGCTACACCTTC
TRBJ2-2,TRBV28,many,TRBD2,CASRNSGIPTGELFF,TGTGCCAGCAGGAATAGCGGGATCCCCACCGGGGAGCTGTTTTTT
TRBJ1-1,TRBV12-3/TRBV12-4,.,TRBD1,CASRPGQAANTEAFF,TGTGCCAGCAGACCAGGACAGGCAGCGAACACTGAAGCTTTCTTT
TRBJ2-1,TRBV29-1,many,.,CRGGNWTSQFF,TGCAGGGGAGGAAATTGGACTTCGCAGTTCTTC
TRBJ1-1,TRBV27,few,.,CASSVLPGHGHKSTEAFF,TGTGCCAGCAGTGTTCTTCCGGGACATGGGCACAAGAGCACTGAAGCTTTCTTT
TRBJ2-7,TRBV20-1,few,TRBD2,CSAKRVAGPEYEQYF,TGCAGTGCCAAGAGGGTAGCGGGACCAGAATACGAGCAGTACTTC
TRBJ1-1,TRBV19,many,.,CASSIEGENTEAFF,TGTGCCAGTAGTATCGAGGGAGAGAACACTGAAGCTTTCTTT
TRBJ2-3,TRBV12-3/TRBV12-4,many,.,CASSFRGYDTDTQYF,TGTGCCAGCAGTTTCCGGGGGTACGACACAGATACGCAGTATTTT
TRBJ2-7,TRBV20-1,many,.,CSARWASNSYEQYF,TGCAGTGCTAGGTGGGCTTCAAACTCCTACGAGCAGTACTTC
TRBJ2-1,TRBV6-1,.,TRBD2,CASKGTSRREQFF,TGTGCCAGCAAGGGGACTAGCCGACGTGAGCAGTTCTTC
TRBJ2-5,TRBV27,many,TRBD1,CASSLSRGGSETQYF,TGTGCCAGCAGTTTATCAAGAGGGGGCTCGGAGACCCAGTACTTC
TRBJ2-7,TRBV7-9,many,.,CASSRGGGREQYF,TGTGCCAGCAGTCGAGGGGGGGGCCGCGAGCAGTACTTC
TRBJ1-5,TRBV6-2/TRBV6-3,many,.,CAISDGDRAPQHF,TGTGCCATCTCGGACGGGGATCGTGCGCCTCAGCATTTT
TRBJ2-7,TRBV11-2,many,.,CASSLGVSSYEQYF,TGTGCCAGCAGCTTAGGGGTCAGCTCCTACGAGCAGTACTTC
TRBJ2-3,TRBV11-2,.,TRBD2,CASSLGGGPGTQYF,TGTGCCAGCAGCTTAGGGGGAGGGCCTGGTACGCAGTATTTT
TRBJ2-1,TRBV6-2/TRBV6-3,.,TRBD2,CVGWTSGYNEQFF,TGTGTCGGCTGGACTAGCGGGTACAATGAGCAGTTCTTC
TRBJ1-1,TRBV24-1,.,.,CATSRASNTEAFF,TGTGCCACCAGCCGGGCCTCGAACACTGAAGCTTTCTTT
TRBJ2-3,TRBV6-1,.,TRBD2,CASISLAGAWDTQYF,TGTGCCAGCATATCCCTAGCGGGAGCTTGGGACACGCAGTATTTT
TRBJ2-3,TRBV20-1,many,TRBD2,CSARDTRTSGFTDTQYF,TGCAGTGCTAGAGACACGAGGACTAGCGGGTTCACAGATACGCAGTATTTT
TRBJ2-5,TRBV12-3/TRBV12-4,many,.,CASSLPGSVGETQYF,TGTGCCAGCAGTTTACCGGGGTCCGTGGGGGAGACCCAGTACTTC
TRBJ1-2,TRBV6-1,.,.,CASSGTVYGYTF,TGTGCCAGCAGTGGGACGGTCTATGGTTACACCTTC
TRBJ1-6,TRBV6-5,.,TRBD1,CASSSRQGLYSPLHF,TGTGCCAGCAGTTCACGACAGGGTCTTTATTCACCCCTCCACTTT
TRBJ2-3,TRBV18,few,TRBD2,CASSPTHFAGEGTDTQYF,TGTGCCAGCTCACCTACCCACTTTGCGGGAGAAGGCACAGATACGCAGTATTTT
TRBJ2-7,TRBV5-1,few,.,CASSLGPGEQYF,TGCGCCAGCAGCTTGGGTCCGGGCGAGCAGTACTTC
TRBJ1-4,TRBV6-1,few,TRBD1,CASSEQERGQTSTRLNEKLFF,TGTGCCAGCAGTGAACAAGAACGGGGACAGACTTCAACCCGACTTAATGAAAAACTGTTTTTT
TRBJ2-1,TRBV11-3,many,TRBD1,CASSWTGEQFF,TGTGCCAGCAGCTGGACAGGGGAGCAGTTCTTC
TRBJ1-2,TRBV6-1,few,.,CASSSRPDSGRRVYGYTF,TGTGCCAGCAGCAGCCGGCCGGACAGTGGGCGTCGAGTCTATGGCTACACCTTC
TRBJ1-3,TRBV30,.,TRBD1,CAWRNGQGRGNTIYF,TGTGCCTGGAGGAATGGACAGGGGAGGGGAAACACCATATATTTT
TRBJ1-5,TRBV6-1,medium-sized,.,CASSEDPSGNQPQHF,TGTGCCAGCAGCGAGGATCCTTCGGGCAATCAGCCCCAGCATTTT
TRBJ2-3,TRBV5-1,many,.,CASSLGWNTDTQYF,TGCGCCAGCAGCTTGGGGTGGAACACAGATACGCAGTATTTT
TRBJ2-1,TRBV27,many,.,CASSFLARTYNEQFF,TGTGCCAGCAGTTTTCTAGCGAGAACTTACAATGAGCAGTTCTTC
TRBJ2-7,TRBV7-9,many,TRBD2,CASSLGVLAGGPGEEQYF,TGTGCCAGCAGCTTAGGGGTGCTAGCGGGAGGGCCGGGGGAGGAGCAGTACTTC
TRBJ1-2,TRBV19,few,TRBD1,CASSMGDRATNYGYTF,TGTGCCAGTAGTATGGGAGACAGGGCGACTAACTATGGCTACACCTTC
TRBJ2-1,TRBV20-1,many,.,CSTPNVGRENEQFF,TGCAGTACACCCAACGTGGGTCGGGAGAATGAGCAGTTCTTC
TRBJ1-5,TRBV6-1,.,.,CASPRGPAGFHQPQHF,TGTGCCAGCCCCCGGGGACCAGCCGGATTCCATCAGCCGCAGCATTTT
TRBJ2-1,TRBV29-1,many,TRBD1,CSADRANDEQFF,TGCAGCGCCGACAGGGCTAATGATGAGCAGTTCTTC
TRBJ2-7,TRBV6-4,.,.,CASRPVLGHQLF,TGTGCCAGCAGACCGGTACTAGGCCATCAGTTGTTC
TRBJ2-1,TRBV6-4,many,TRBD2,CASSELAGEYNEQFF,TGTGCCAGCAGTGAGTTAGCGGGGGAATACAATGAGCAGTTCTTC
TRBJ2-1,TRBV4-1,.,TRBD2,CASSQDLGTSWDEQFF,TGCGCCAGCAGCCAAGATCTCGGGACTAGCTGGGATGAGCAGTTCTTC
TRBJ1-1,TRBV9,many,.,CASSVGQDTEAFF,TGTGCCAGCAGCGTAGGACAGGACACTGAAGCTTTCTTT
TRBJ1-6,TRBV6-1,few,.,CASSEFEGSPNSPLHF,TGTGCCAGCAGTGAATTCGAGGGGTCGCCCAATTCACCCCTCCACTTT
TRBJ2-3,TRBV7-9,.,TRBD1,CASTLIGTGGMRSLDTQYF,TGTGCCAGCACCTTGATAGGGACAGGGGGGATGAGGAGTCTAGATACGCAGTATTTT
TRBJ2-1,TRBV6-1,medium-sized,.,CASSDGGGENVNEQFF,TGTGCCAGCAGTGACGGAGGGGGGGAAAACGTCAATGAGCAGTTCTTC